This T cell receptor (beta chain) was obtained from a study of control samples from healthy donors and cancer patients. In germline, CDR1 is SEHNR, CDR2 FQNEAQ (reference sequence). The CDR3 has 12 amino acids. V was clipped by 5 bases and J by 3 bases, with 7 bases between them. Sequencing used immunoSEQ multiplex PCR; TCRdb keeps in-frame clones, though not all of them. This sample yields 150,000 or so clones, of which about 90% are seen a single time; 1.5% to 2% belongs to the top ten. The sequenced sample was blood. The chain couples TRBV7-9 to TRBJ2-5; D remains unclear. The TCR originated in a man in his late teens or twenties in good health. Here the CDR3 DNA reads TGTGCCAGCAGCCCAAGGAAAGAGACCCAGTACTTC. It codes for CASSPRKETQYF.